This is a list of T cell receptor beta chains from one sample in a study of T cells in Graves' hyperthyroidism and ophthalmopathy. TCRdb re-called the multiplex PCR reads with MiXCR, one entry per CDR3 protein. The sample holds approximately 490,000 distinct CDR3 sequences, 20% to 25% seen once. The source material was blood. All receptors derive from a woman in her 70s with Graves' ophthalmopathy. The CDR3 runs from the conserved cysteine through the conserved F or W. The D gene is left open where the match is weak. Clone sizes are given selectively: once, few, many, or a class where the clone is expanded.

D gene: -; V gene: TRBV3-1; J gene: TRBJ2-7; clone size: few; CDR3 protein: CASSPRGSVYEQYF; CDR3 DNA: TGTGCCAGCTCACCGCGGGGCAGCGTTTACGAGCAGTACTTC
D gene: TRBD2; V gene: TRBV5-1; J gene: TRBJ2-7; clone size: -; CDR3 protein: CASSSGLAGADEQYF; CDR3 DNA: TGCGCCAGCAGCTCGGGACTAGCGGGAGCAGACGAGCAGTACTTC
D gene: -; V gene: TRBV20-1; J gene: TRBJ1-1; clone size: few; CDR3 protein: CSARDHAAGRTEAFF; CDR3 DNA: TGCAGTGCTAGAGATCACGCGGCGGGCCGCACTGAAGCTTTCTTT
D gene: TRBD1; V gene: TRBV30; J gene: TRBJ1-1; clone size: few; CDR3 protein: CAWNRQGEGAFF; CDR3 DNA: TGTGCCTGGAACCGACAGGGTGAGGGAGCTTTCTTT
D gene: TRBD1; V gene: TRBV6-1; J gene: TRBJ1-2; clone size: many; CDR3 protein: CASRKRGQAYGYTF; CDR3 DNA: TGTGCCAGCAGAAAAAGAGGACAGGCCTATGGCTACACCTTC
D gene: -; V gene: TRBV7-2; J gene: TRBJ2-7; clone size: -; CDR3 protein: CASSQTFAGEQYF; CDR3 DNA: TGTGCCAGCAGCCAAACCTTTGCCGGTGAGCAGTACTTC
D gene: -; V gene: TRBV6-5; J gene: TRBJ1-2; clone size: -; CDR3 protein: CASSYSRGLNYGYTF; CDR3 DNA: TGTGCCAGCAGTTACTCGAGGGGGTTGAACTATGGCTACACCTTC
D gene: TRBD2; V gene: TRBV2; J gene: TRBJ2-7; clone size: -; CDR3 protein: CASRTGTSASYEQYF; CDR3 DNA: TGTGCCAGCAGAACCGGGACTAGCGCCTCCTACGAGCAGTACTTC
D gene: -; V gene: TRBV5-1; J gene: TRBJ1-1; clone size: few; CDR3 protein: CASSLSARDTEAFF; CDR3 DNA: TGCGCCAGCAGCTTGTCCGCCAGGGACACTGAAGCTTTCTTT
D gene: -; V gene: TRBV6-2/TRBV6-3; J gene: TRBJ2-7; clone size: -; CDR3 protein: CASRRGAVGIYEQYF; CDR3 DNA: TGTGCCAGCAGAAGGGGAGCGGTCGGAATCTACGAGCAGTACTTC
D gene: -; V gene: TRBV3-1; J gene: TRBJ2-3; clone size: few; CDR3 protein: CASSQELVTDTQYF; CDR3 DNA: TGTGCCAGCAGCCAAGAACTAGTCACAGATACGCAGTATTTT
D gene: TRBD1; V gene: TRBV6-1; J gene: TRBJ1-2; clone size: few; CDR3 protein: CASSERQGSFYGYTF; CDR3 DNA: TGTGCCAGCAGTGAGAGACAGGGGTCCTTCTATGGCTACACCTTC
D gene: -; V gene: TRBV9; J gene: TRBJ1-2; clone size: -; CDR3 protein: CASSVDSNGQYFYGYTF; CDR3 DNA: TGTGCCAGCAGCGTAGACTCGAATGGACAGTATTTCTATGGCTACACCTTC
D gene: -; V gene: TRBV6-9; J gene: TRBJ2-5; clone size: -; CDR3 protein: CASSYWDTRVETQYF; CDR3 DNA: TGTGCCAGCAGTTACTGGGACACAAGAGTAGAGACCCAGTACTTC
D gene: TRBD2; V gene: TRBV7-8; J gene: TRBJ2-3; clone size: few; CDR3 protein: CASSPLSGARGTQYF; CDR3 DNA: TGTGCCAGCAGCCCTCTTAGCGGGGCTAGGGGTACGCAGTATTTT
D gene: -; V gene: TRBV6-2/TRBV6-3; J gene: TRBJ2-7; clone size: -; CDR3 protein: CASSYSRAGRRYEQYF; CDR3 DNA: TGTGCCAGCAGTTACTCGAGAGCAGGGCGAAGGTACGAGCAGTACTTC
D gene: -; V gene: TRBV14; J gene: TRBJ2-3; clone size: -; CDR3 protein: CASSLFSGMQYF; CDR3 DNA: TGTGCCAGCAGCCTTTTCAGCGGTATGCAGTATTTT
D gene: TRBD1; V gene: TRBV30; J gene: TRBJ1-1; clone size: few; CDR3 protein: CAWRDVGGTGGNTEAFF; CDR3 DNA: TGTGCCTGGAGGGATGTTGGTGGGACAGGGGGAAACACTGAAGCTTTCTTT
D gene: -; V gene: TRBV15; J gene: TRBJ2-3; clone size: few; CDR3 protein: CATSRDRVLADTQYF; CDR3 DNA: TGTGCCACCAGCAGAGACAGGGTTTTGGCAGATACGCAGTATTTT
D gene: -; V gene: TRBV6-5; J gene: TRBJ1-3; clone size: once; CDR3 protein: CASSSTSTGARNTIYF; CDR3 DNA: TGTGCCAGCAGTTCCACCTCCACAGGAGCCCGAAACACCATATATTTT
D gene: TRBD1; V gene: TRBV7-2; J gene: TRBJ1-1; clone size: few; CDR3 protein: CASSWGQVNTEAFF; CDR3 DNA: TGTGCCAGCAGCTGGGGACAGGTCAACACTGAAGCTTTCTTT
D gene: -; V gene: TRBV12-3/TRBV12-4; J gene: TRBJ1-1; clone size: few; CDR3 protein: CASSELGVLAFF; CDR3 DNA: TGTGCCAGCAGTGAGTTGGGGGTATTAGCTTTCTTT
D gene: -; V gene: TRBV6-1; J gene: TRBJ2-7; clone size: few; CDR3 protein: CASSAIFGVLEQYF; CDR3 DNA: TGTGCCAGCAGTGCGATCTTCGGGGTTCTCGAGCAGTACTTC
D gene: -; V gene: TRBV5-1; J gene: TRBJ2-1; clone size: -; CDR3 protein: CASSLSAGLYNEQFF; CDR3 DNA: TGCGCCAGCAGCTTGTCGGCAGGACTGTACAATGAGCAGTTCTTC
D gene: -; V gene: TRBV6-2/TRBV6-3; J gene: TRBJ1-1; clone size: -; CDR3 protein: CASSSAGPNEAFF; CDR3 DNA: TGTGCCAGCAGTTCCGCGGGACCTAATGAAGCTTTCTTT
D gene: -; V gene: TRBV9; J gene: TRBJ2-1; clone size: -; CDR3 protein: CASSVAQGGLDEQFF; CDR3 DNA: TGTGCCAGCAGCGTAGCACAGGGGGGGTTGGATGAGCAGTTCTTC
D gene: -; V gene: TRBV30; J gene: TRBJ1-4; clone size: -; CDR3 protein: CAWKAFEKLFF; CDR3 DNA: TGTGCCTGGAAGGCGTTCGAAAAACTGTTTTTT
D gene: -; V gene: TRBV12-3/TRBV12-4; J gene: TRBJ1-5; clone size: few; CDR3 protein: CASSRAGVQPQHF; CDR3 DNA: TGTGCCAGCAGTAGGGCAGGGGTTCAGCCCCAGCATTTT
D gene: -; V gene: TRBV5-1; J gene: TRBJ2-5; clone size: few; CDR3 protein: CASSLGGASAQETQYF; CDR3 DNA: TGCGCCAGCAGCCTAGGGGGGGCAAGCGCCCAAGAGACCCAGTACTTC
D gene: -; V gene: TRBV3-1; J gene: TRBJ1-5; clone size: many; CDR3 protein: CASSPGRRHRPQHF; CDR3 DNA: TGTGCCAGCAGCCCTGGACGAAGGCACAGGCCCCAGCATTTT
D gene: -; V gene: TRBV6-2/TRBV6-3; J gene: TRBJ1-5; clone size: few; CDR3 protein: CASSYSSGKDQPQHF; CDR3 DNA: TGTGCCAGCAGTTACTCTTCGGGTAAGGATCAGCCCCAGCATTTT
D gene: -; V gene: TRBV7-9; J gene: TRBJ2-1; clone size: few; CDR3 protein: CASSSGRPNEQFF; CDR3 DNA: TGTGCCAGCAGCTCGGGACGACCGAATGAGCAGTTCTTC